The source of this TCR beta chain is a study of response to subunit inactivated influenza vaccine (dated by TCRdb to the late 2010s). General notes on the study: The study used deep quantitative T cell receptor repertoire profiling to track responses to a trivalent subunit inactivated influenza vaccine.

From the germline V gene, CDR1 is MDHEN and CDR2 is SYDVKM. Counted from cysteine to phenylalanine, this CDR3 has 14 amino acids. The only DNA kept is the CDR3, 42 bases in frame from the first base. The V end loses 7 bases and the J end loses 3 bases, and a stretch of 14 bases separates them. The library was generated by RT-PCR. For sequencing, an Illumina HiSeq 2500 was employed. Clones were called with MiXCR by TCRdb after fastp trimmed the public reads at Q25, and only in-frame beta chains were retained. Every CDR3 protein is listed once, alongside the most common genes and DNA of its rows. The sample yields 600,000 to 850,000 distinct CDR3 sequences; less than 15% were counted once. Of the sample, 7.6% is held by the ten largest clones. This clonotype has a handful of counts. The antigen it recognizes is unknown. No quality values exist for individual bases; no much larger clone is one base distant.

Study-wide conclusions, independent of this receptor: It was suggested by the authors that each seasonal influenza vaccination may recruit only a limited number of new T cells.

The chain is encoded by TRBV28 joined to TRBJ2-3, and the D gene may be TRBD1, 6 bases matching. The origin of this receptor is a man aged 45-65 years who received an inactivated influenza vaccine. Donor details come from another sample of the same person, matched by shared clones. This specimen was PBMCs from blood, taken less than 15 days before vaccination. The DNA reads TGTGCCAGCAACCGAGGGACACCTACAGATACGCAGTATTTT. Its protein is CASNRGTPTDTQYF.